This TCR beta chain originates from a study of T-cell memory formation after mild COVID-19. Turning to the study itself: TCR clustering was largely donor specific. General study findings and limits: Whereas later expanders leaned CD4+, clones contracting day 15 to 85 showed a balanced CD4/CD8 makeup. What remained unconfirmed was the SARS-CoV-2 specificity of second-wave clones peaking on day 37. CD4+ contracting clones lay mainly in CM and EM, CD8+ ones in EMRA.

The ends were cut back, 6 bases at V and 1 base at J, with 16 bases in the middle. This CDR3 is built from 16 residues. Of note for this clonotype: The antigen is undetermined.

TCRdb redid the calling of the 5' RACE reads with MiXCR, one entry per CDR3 protein. In the table there are roughly 600,000 distinct CDR3 sequences, 15% to 20% of which are singletons. This clonotype originated in an adult woman who had mild COVID-19 (a few samples of this study predate the infection). Cell type and time point are not known. The chain joins TRBV23-1 to TRBJ2-4; possibly TRBD2 for D (5 bases). TRBV23-1 is an ORF, with its function uncertain. The source material was PBMCs or a T cell subset sorted from them (not recorded which). CDR3 bases: TGCGCCAGCAGCTCTAAACGGGGATTGGCCAAAAACATTCAGTACTTC. This codes for CASSSKRGLAKNIQYF.